This TCR beta chain was identified in a study of CD4 T cells in relation to SARS-CoV-2 and coronaviruses (dated by TCRdb to about 2021). Describing the broader study: The ViraFEST assay cultured PBMCs with antigen for 10 days, then sequenced TCR beta CDR3s to find antigen-specific clonal expansions. A median age of around 40 years, with a range of 21 to 72 years, was recorded for the full convalescent cohort of 12 patients. The roughly 12 convalescent patients included 8 males and 4 females; two subjects were Hispanic. Shared crossreactive spike epitopes were mapped to their HLA restriction using patient-derived lymphoblastoid cell lines. At the level of individual TCR clonotypes, the study measured memory CD4+ T cell crossreactivity between SARS-CoV-2 spike protein and common cold coronavirus spike proteins. The Adaptive Biotechnologies TCR-sequencing kit was used for samples from three pre-COVID donors and for the naive versus memory experiments, whereas the other data were Illumina-based. For other donors in the study, expansion assays were sequenced with a different, Illumina-based TCR-beta assay. What the work shows at the level of the full study, not this receptor alone: Memory CD4+ clonotypes crossrecognizing SARS-CoV-2 and at least one common cold coronavirus spike were found in around 71% of donors. Crossreactive clones showed significantly weaker SARS-CoV-2-driven expansion than monoreactive clones, consistent with antigenic imprinting. Sequencing naive versus memory cells indicated that the assay picks up memory recall responses, not primary responses primed during culture. No donor contributed both pre-pandemic and post-infection samples, which limited tracing the source of pre-existing responses. Crossreactivity analysis was centred on spike protein, so crossreactivity against other viral proteins was not assessed. Small numbers of patients and of tested TCRs were a limitation of the study.

In regard to this clone: The clone's antigen remains unknown. Base-call qualities are not available, and no considerably larger clone is one nucleotide away.

Survey-level immunoSEQ TCR-beta sequencing was performed on DNA from CEF-cultured naive and memory CD4+ T cells. As for the authors' bioinformatics: During preprocessing, nonproductive sequences were discarded, as were any CDR3s that did not begin with C, did not end with F or W, or were shorter than 7 amino acids. Antigen-specific clonotypes were called with the MANAFEST web app on the basis of expansion relative to the reference and to other culture wells. To be counted as positive, a clone had to show significant expansion compared with the reference culture, at an FDR below 0.05, in 2 of 3 replicate wells. To be called positive, a clone also had to show significant expansion compared with every other tandem well and an odds ratio greater than 5. Cultured and uncultured naive and memory CD4+ repertoires were searched for CDR3s previously identified as spike- and CEF-reactive. CDR3 homology was measured as pairwise Levenshtein distance, computed with the stringdist R package after trimming three terminal residues from each end. This is the immuneACCESS table as TCRdb keeps it, with only in-frame sequences that have V and J called. A part of the clones is gone; compared with another copy, unresolved V genes explain less than half, and the rest is unexplained. V and J calls and clone size follow that table, whereas D and trimming were derived from the DNA. This sample lists 35,000 to 50,000 clones; almost 85% were detected once. The ten largest account for 1.1% to 1.5% of the sample.

Naive and memory CD4+ T cells were separated from cryopreserved PBMCs through CD4 enrichment, which was followed by EasySep naive CD4+ T cell enrichment. Sorted naive or memory CD4+ T cells (10^5) were cultured 1:1 with T cell-depleted PBMCs and CEF peptides for 10 days. Each peptide culture condition was generally run in triplicate replicate wells. PBMCs were isolated from leukapheresis product or whole blood by Ficoll-Paque PLUS gradient centrifugation. PBMCs were either cryopreserved at -140 degrees C or used fresh in the expansion assay. The QIAamp Micro DNA Kit was used to extract genomic DNA from the CD4+ T cells. The sequenced sample was naive CD4+ T cells from PBMCs, cultured in vitro. In the paper's terms, the cell subset or site label means: naive CD4+ T cells isolated by negative enrichment. The receptor was isolated from an adult with COVID-19.

The DNA sequence follows: TGTGCCAGCAGTTACAGGTCGGGGGAATACTATGGCTACACCTTC. This yields the protein CASSYRSGEYYGYTF. The chain couples TRBV6-2 or TRBV6-3 to TRBJ1-2; perhaps TRBD1 is the D gene, with 5 bases matching. The CDR3 has 15 amino acids, counting the end cysteine and phenylalanine. The entry retains the CDR3 DNA only, 45 bases that are in frame from base 1. V is pared back by 2 bases and J by 3 bases, with 13 bases lying between the germline termini. The germline V gene encodes CDR1 MNHEY and CDR2 SVGEGT.